The source of this TCR beta chain is a study of beta chain features in type 1 diabetes. TCRB transcripts that were expressed got sequenced, as all of the isolated RNA had been reverse transcribed. Method: immunoSEQ multiplex PCR; TCRdb's copy keeps in-frame clones and lacks some. This sample carries 850,000 to 900,000 clones, roughly a sixth of them seen once, and the ten largest clones take 0.023%. Whole-study findings and limits: Shorter templates might be favored by PCR, and equally so in patients and in controls. Researchers reported that naive, central memory and Treg TCRB repertoires appeared more similar in patients than in healthy donors. In cDNA sequencing, cells with high TCR expression could be over-represented. These data did not resolve whether HLA type affects TCRB rearrangement.

A note on this clone: The target antigen is unknown.

This CDR3 comprises 14 residues. V gene TRBV21-1 combines with J gene TRBJ1-3. TRBV21-1 is deemed a pseudogene. This TCR derives from a woman younger than 30 in good health. Sequenced input: naive CD4+ T cells from blood. The CDR3 DNA is TGTGCCAGCAGCACGCCGGACGAAAGAAACACCATATATTTT. This gives the protein CASSTPDERNTIYF.